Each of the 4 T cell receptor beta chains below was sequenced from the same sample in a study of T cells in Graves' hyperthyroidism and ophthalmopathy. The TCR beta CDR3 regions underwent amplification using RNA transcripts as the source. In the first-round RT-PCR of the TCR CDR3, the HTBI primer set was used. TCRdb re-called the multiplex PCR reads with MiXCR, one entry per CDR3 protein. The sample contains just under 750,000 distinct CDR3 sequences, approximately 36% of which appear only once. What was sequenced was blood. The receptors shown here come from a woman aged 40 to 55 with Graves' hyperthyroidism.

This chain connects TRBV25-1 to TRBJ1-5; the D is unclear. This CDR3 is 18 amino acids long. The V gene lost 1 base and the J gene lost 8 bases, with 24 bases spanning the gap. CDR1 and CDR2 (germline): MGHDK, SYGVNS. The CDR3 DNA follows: TGTGCCAGCAGTGAATCCCGGACTGGTAGCAGTCAAAGGGAGCCCCAGCATTTT. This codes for CASSESRTGSSQREPQHF.

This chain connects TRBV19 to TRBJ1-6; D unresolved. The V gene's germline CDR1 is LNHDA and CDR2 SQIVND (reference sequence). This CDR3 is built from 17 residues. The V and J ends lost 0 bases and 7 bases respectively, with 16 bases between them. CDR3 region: CASSIDARGLTNSPLHF. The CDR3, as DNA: TGTGCCAGTAGTATAGACGCCCGTGGGCTTACCAATTCACCCCTCCACTTT.

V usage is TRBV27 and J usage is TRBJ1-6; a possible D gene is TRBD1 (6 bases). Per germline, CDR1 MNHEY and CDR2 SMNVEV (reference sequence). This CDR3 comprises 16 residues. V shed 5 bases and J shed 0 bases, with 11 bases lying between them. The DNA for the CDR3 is TGTGCCAGCAGTGGACAGATCAGCTCCTATAATTCACCCCTCCACTTT. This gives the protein CASSGQISSYNSPLHF.

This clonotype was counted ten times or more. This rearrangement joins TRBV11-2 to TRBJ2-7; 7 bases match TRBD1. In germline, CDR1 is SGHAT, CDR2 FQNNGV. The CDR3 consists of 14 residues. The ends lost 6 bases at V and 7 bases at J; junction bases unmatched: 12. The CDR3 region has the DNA TGTGCCAGCAGTAGGACAGGACGGCCTGGGGAGCAGTACTTC. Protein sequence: CASSRTGRPGEQYF.